The rows below give T cell receptor beta chains drawn from one sample of a study of human T cells and chemical hapten exposure. TCRdb analysed the RACE reads with MiXCR anew, one entry per CDR3 protein. There are about 120,000 distinct CDR3 sequences in the sample; roughly 15% occur only once, and 0.92% lies in the top ten. The source was whole blood, collected in connection with sensitization to the hapten diphenylcyclopropenone (DPC). Receptors originate from a man younger than 35 with alopecia areata. Some clones in this sample may be carry-over from other donors' samples. CDR3s include the opening cysteine and the closing phenylalanine or tryptophan. A D gene is named only where the DNA matches it firmly. For some rows the clone size is stated as once, few or many, or as a class when expanded; others skip it.

DNA	CDR3	D	size	V	J
TGTGCCAGCAGCCAGTGGAGGGGGCGGAATAACTATGGCTACACCTTC	CASSQWRGRNNYGYTF	TRBD1	.	TRBV3-1	TRBJ1-2
TGTGCCAGCAGTCTTGGGGCTGGGGGGAGACATACGCAGTATTTT	CASSLGAGGRHTQYF	.	.	TRBV12-3/TRBV12-4	TRBJ2-3
TGTGCCAGCAGCGCGGGGGGGCTAGAGACCCAGTACTTC	CASSAGGLETQYF	TRBD2	.	TRBV9	TRBJ2-5
TGTGCCAGCAGCCAGAGGACAGTCACTGGAAACACCATATATTTT	CASSQRTVTGNTIYF	.	many	TRBV14	TRBJ1-3
TGTGCCAGCTCGGACTACAGGGGGGAAGCTTTCTTT	CASSDYRGEAFF	TRBD1	many	TRBV18	TRBJ1-1
TGTGCCAGCAGCCAAGTCCTCACTGAAGCTTTCTTT	CASSQVLTEAFF	.	.	TRBV3-1	TRBJ1-1
TGTGCCAGCTCACCCGACAGGGGCCATGGCTACACCTTC	CASSPDRGHGYTF	TRBD1	few	TRBV18	TRBJ1-2
TGTGCAAGTCGCTTAGGTACCCGGGCGGATGAAAAACTGTTTTTT	CASRLGTRADEKLFF	.	many	TRBV12-2	TRBJ1-4
TGCGCCAGCAGCTTGGTGGGGGCCCAAGAGACCCAGTACTTC	CASSLVGAQETQYF	.	few	TRBV5-1	TRBJ2-5
TGTGCCAGCTCACCACGAAGGCAGGAGAGTCAGCCCCAGCATTTT	CASSPRRQESQPQHF	.	few	TRBV18	TRBJ1-5
TGTGCCAGCAGTTTAGTGGTCGGTTCCGCCGTTCCATCTGGGGCCAACGTCCTGACTTTC	CASSLVVGSAVPSGANVLTF	.	few	TRBV12-3/TRBV12-4	TRBJ2-6
TGTGCCAGCAGCTCCCTTGGACTCCTAGGTACAGATACGCAGTATTTT	CASSSLGLLGTDTQYF	.	few	TRBV7-2	TRBJ2-3
TGTGCCGCCGGGGACAGGGCAATTAGGAATGAGCAGTTCTTC	CAAGDRAIRNEQFF	TRBD1	few	TRBV28	TRBJ2-1
TGTGCCAGCAGCTTAGTCGCGACAGGGGTACATCTACCCTACGAGCAGTACTTC	CASSLVATGVHLPYEQYF	TRBD1	.	TRBV7-8	TRBJ2-7
TGTGCCAGCATGAGCAGGGATCGCGGCACAGATACGCAGTATTTT	CASMSRDRGTDTQYF	.	.	TRBV7-9	TRBJ2-3
TGTGCCAGCCGGGGAAGGGGGCGGGCCAACGTCCTGACTTTC	CASRGRGRANVLTF	TRBD1	few	TRBV13	TRBJ2-6
TGTGCCAGCAGCTCAGGCGGACAGAACACAGATACGCAGTATTTT	CASSSGGQNTDTQYF	.	.	TRBV9	TRBJ2-3
TGTGCCAGCAGCTTCCTAGCTCTTACCCGGGGGCAGTTCTTC	CASSFLALTRGQFF	.	few	TRBV7-2	TRBJ2-1
TGTGCCAGCAGTTTAGATCAGGGTAGCACAGATACGCAGTATTTT	CASSLDQGSTDTQYF	.	.	TRBV12-3/TRBV12-4	TRBJ2-3
TGTGCCATCAGTGTAGGACAGACCTACGAGCAGTACTTC	CAISVGQTYEQYF	.	.	TRBV10-3	TRBJ2-7
TGTGCCAGCAGCCAAGGCACAAGCACAGGTACGCAGTATTTT	CASSQGTSTGTQYF	.	.	TRBV3-1	TRBJ2-3
TGTGCCAGCAGGAGAACGAGGGAACCGCCCCAGCATTTT	CASRRTREPPQHF	.	.	TRBV2	TRBJ1-5
TGTGCCAGCAGGACCAGGTTCTCGATCGCAGATACGCAGTATTTT	CASRTRFSIADTQYF	.	.	TRBV2	TRBJ2-3
TGTGCCAGCAGCAGAATCGGGACAGGCTCTACATACAATGAGCAGTTCTTC	CASSRIGTGSTYNEQFF	TRBD1	few	TRBV11-2	TRBJ2-1
TGTGCCAGCAGCTCGAGGACTAGCGGCAATGAGCAGTTCTTC	CASSSRTSGNEQFF	TRBD2	.	TRBV7-2	TRBJ2-1
TGTGCCAGCTGTTGGCAGGGGGCGATGAACACTGAAGCTTTCTTT	CASCWQGAMNTEAFF	TRBD1	few	TRBV2	TRBJ1-1
TGTGCCAGCCGAAAGGGAGCGAACACCGGGGAGCTGTTTTTT	CASRKGANTGELFF	.	many	TRBV13	TRBJ2-2
TGCAGTGCTAGGCTAGCGGGGGGCCTCTCCTACAATGAGCAGTTCTTC	CSARLAGGLSYNEQFF	TRBD2	once	TRBV20-1	TRBJ2-1
TGTGCCAGCAGTTTTGGCCAGGGCCCGAACACCGGGGAGCTGTTTTTT	CASSFGQGPNTGELFF	.	.	TRBV28	TRBJ2-2
TGTGCCAGCAGCTACAGGGATTTGAACACTGAAGCTTTCTTT	CASSYRDLNTEAFF	.	few	TRBV12-3/TRBV12-4	TRBJ1-1
TGTGCCAGCAGCTTAGCAAACAGGGGCTACGAGCAGTACTTC	CASSLANRGYEQYF	TRBD1	.	TRBV11-3	TRBJ2-7
TGCGCCAGCAGCCAAGGTCCCGACCGCATCTCTGGAAACACCATATATTTT	CASSQGPDRISGNTIYF	.	few	TRBV4-1	TRBJ1-3
TGTGCCAGCAGCTTACGACTAGCGGGGCCCAAAGGAGAGACCCAGTACTTC	CASSLRLAGPKGETQYF	TRBD2	.	TRBV7-6	TRBJ2-5
TGTGCCAGCAGCTTCCTTTTAGGAGACTCCTATAATTCACCCCTCCACTTT	CASSFLLGDSYNSPLHF	.	.	TRBV5-6	TRBJ1-6
TGCAGCGCCAGGACTAACAATGAGCAGTTCTTC	CSARTNNEQFF	.	.	TRBV29-1	TRBJ2-1
TGTGCCAGCAGCTTGAGTTTTGGGGACGGCACTGAAGCTTTCTTT	CASSLSFGDGTEAFF	.	many	TRBV5-6	TRBJ1-1
TGTGCCAGCAGTCGCCGGGACAGGGGGTATATCGTCTATGGCTACACCTTC	CASSRRDRGYIVYGYTF	TRBD1	few	TRBV2	TRBJ1-2
TGTGCCAGCAGCAAAGCAAAAGGGTGTGAGACCCAGTACTTC	CASSKAKGCETQYF	.	.	TRBV21-1	TRBJ2-5
TGTGCCAGCAGTACATCCTACATGGGAGGGGCAGATACGCAGTATTTT	CASSTSYMGGADTQYF	TRBD2	many	TRBV12-3/TRBV12-4	TRBJ2-3
TGCGCCAGCAGCTTGGTTCCCGGGACACGACCCTACGAGCAGTACTTC	CASSLVPGTRPYEQYF	.	few	TRBV5-1	TRBJ2-7
TGTGCCAGCAGCTCCCTCCGGGGCAGGCTTAAGACTGAAGCTTTCTTT	CASSSLRGRLKTEAFF	.	.	TRBV11-2	TRBJ1-1
TGTGCCAGCAGCCCCGGGACAGGGGTCGAGCAGTACTTC	CASSPGTGVEQYF	TRBD1	few	TRBV7-2	TRBJ2-7
TGTGCCAGCGAACGGGACTACTATGAGCAGTTCTTC	CASERDYYEQFF	TRBD2	few	TRBV11-2	TRBJ2-1
TGCAGTGCTAGTCCAATCCGGGACAGTCCAAATCAGCCCCAGCATTTT	CSASPIRDSPNQPQHF	TRBD1	many	TRBV20-1	TRBJ1-5
TGTGCCAGCAGCCCCTCATCCGCGGTCTATGGCTACACCTTC	CASSPSSAVYGYTF	.	.	TRBV7-2	TRBJ1-2
TGTGCCAGCAGTTGGGGGACAACAAACACCGGGGAGCTGTTTTTT	CASSWGTTNTGELFF	.	.	TRBV12-3/TRBV12-4	TRBJ2-2
TGTGCCAGCAGCTTAGAACCGAACACCGGGGAGCTGTTTTTT	CASSLEPNTGELFF	.	.	TRBV7-7	TRBJ2-2
TGTGCCAGCAGTATAGGTAGCAATCAGCCCCAGCATTTT	CASSIGSNQPQHF	.	.	TRBV5-4	TRBJ1-5
TGTGCCATCAGTGAACAGGGACACCAAGAGACCCAGTACTTC	CAISEQGHQETQYF	.	.	TRBV10-3	TRBJ2-5
TGTGCCAGCAGCTTAAACAGGCTTGAAGCTTTCTTT	CASSLNRLEAFF	.	few	TRBV11-1	TRBJ1-1